Described below is a single T cell receptor (beta chain) sequence and its context. This clonotype was detected ten times or more. Its antigen specificity is not known. Per-base quality was not reported, and no clone a single base away is much larger than it. V loses 1 base, J loses 7 bases, and the germline ends lie 13 bases apart. Reading from cysteine to phenylalanine, the CDR3 counts 14 amino acids. Left in the record is the CDR3 DNA by itself, 42 bases read in frame from the first base. The data are from a study of glioma-infiltrating T cells (dated by TCRdb to between 2015 and 2016). Regarding the complete study: Glioma tissue, non-neoplastic brain tissue and matched peripheral blood mononuclear cells were used as sources from which TCR alpha- and beta-chain repertoires were sequenced. Three low-grade glioma patients, several primary glioblastoma patients, and three non-glioma patients who contributed non-neoplastic brain tissue made up the paired cohort. To measure how far tissue and blood T-cell populations diverged, each tissue-infiltrating repertoire was compared against the peripheral blood repertoire of the same patient.

The iRepertoire nested amplicon-rescue multiplex PCR (arm-PCR) platform was used to amplify TCR alpha and beta CDR3 regions from RNA. The input for one-step reverse transcription and amplification was roughly 100-450 ng of either tissue mRNA or PBMC total RNA. Following bead purification, Illumina adapters were added through a secondary multiplex PCR, and the libraries were then gel-purified between 200 and 400 bp. The libraries contained internal 6-nucleotide barcodes that were used for demultiplexing. Libraries were sequenced on an Illumina MiSeq with 2x220 or 2x250 nucleotide paired-end reads. Turning to the authors' computational methods: FLASH 1.2.11 was used to merge paired reads, and BWA-MEM then aligned the reads to the GRCh37 human genome before TRA and TRB reads were extracted. For V and J assignment, an IMGT-derived reference of cassette sequences and CDR3 motifs that included pseudogenes was used. Three-frame translation of reads was performed, and productive CDR3s were defined as those with a C...FGXG motif and no stop codons. Clonotypes were defined as unique combinations of V-J cassette pair and CDR3 amino acid sequence. Reads were filtered by Hamming distance, with the threshold set by the sequence error rate of each sample in mapped regions. Using fastp trimming at Q25 and MiXCR clonotype assembly, TCRdb reanalyzed the public sequencing data and kept in-frame beta chains. Rows merge per CDR3 protein into single entries with the most common DNA and genes. These V and J calls derive from TCRdb rather than the authors' analysis. This sample lists about 130,000 distinct CDR3 sequences; around 23% were detected once. Around 15% of the sample is in the top ten clones.

Overall study results and their limits: Very few CDR3 sequences were shared between tissue and blood, attributed to high CDR3 diversity and limited sampling. Small numbers underpinned the group comparisons: about 8 glioblastoma patients, three low-grade glioma patients and three non-neoplastic patients. VJ-independent divergence between tissue and blood was found to be below expectation in non-neoplastic patients but above expectation in all gliomas, particularly low-grade gliomas.

The receptor's source is a human donor with low-grade glioma or glioblastoma, undergoing nonglioma brain surgery, or in good health (not recorded which). The specimen was glioma tissue, nonneoplastic brain tissue, or PBMCs (not recorded which). The chain joins TRBV12-3 or TRBV12-4 to TRBJ1-1, with TRBD1 tentatively as D gene (5 bases match). CDR3 region: CASSLGRGRNEAFF. The DNA sequence is TGTGCCAGCAGTTTAGGACGGGGCAGGAATGAAGCTTTCTTT.